These 29 T cell receptor beta chains share one sample of origin, sequenced in a study of human T cells and chemical hapten exposure. Time point indicated: healthy volunteer bleed at 2 weeks. The study extracted total RNA from unfractionated whole blood. In TCRdb, the RACE reads were re-called with MiXCR into one record per CDR3 protein. This table has 130,000 or so distinct CDR3 sequences, more than 7.5% appearing once. Sequences were obtained from whole blood. Source of these receptors: a male donor in good health. Some clones in this sample may be carry-over from other donors' samples.

In its sample, this clonotype was seen a few times. The J gene is TRBJ2-1, the V gene TRBV2; TRBD2 matches 10 bases. The length of the CDR3 is 15 residues. CDR1 and CDR2 from the germline V gene are SNHLY and FYNNEI. Trimming cost V 8 bases and J 6 bases; bases outside gene matches: 10. The CDR3 DNA is TGTGCCAGCTCCTTTAGCGGGGGGTCCGTCAATGAGCAGTTCTTC. Translation gives CASSFSGGSVNEQFF.

A few counts support this clonotype. J is TRBJ2-1 and V is TRBV6-5; D uncertain. V lost 3 bases and J lost 6, with 12 bases in between. This CDR3 comprises 14 residues. CDR1 and CDR2 (germline): MNHEY, SVGAGI. The CDR3 here is CASSYIVSGNEQFF. The CDR3 DNA sequence: TGTGCCAGCAGTTATATCGTATCGGGCAATGAGCAGTTCTTC.

This chain links TRBV6-2 or TRBV6-3 with TRBJ2-1; D is unresolved. The V end lost 3 bases, the J end lost 8 bases, and 14 bases lay between the germline ends. The length of the CDR3 is 14 residues. CDR1 MNHEY and CDR2 SVGEGT come from the germline V gene. The CDR3 bases are TGTGCCAGCAGTTATGGCTACGCCTTGGATGAGCAGTTCTTC. Protein product: CASSYGYALDEQFF.

The genes are TRBV5-1 and TRBJ1-4; D uncertain. Trimming took 0 bases from V and 2 from J, leaving 5 bases between them. Germline V lookup: CDR1 SGHRS, CDR2 YFSETQ. CDR3 length equals 14 residues. The DNA of the CDR3 is TGCGCCAGCAGCTTGGAGCGGACTAATGAAAAACTGTTTTTT. Its protein product is CASSLERTNEKLFF.

This clonotype was recorded many times. The V and J genes are TRBV10-3 and TRBJ2-7; 9 bases are shared with TRBD2. Germline values: CDR1 ENHRY, CDR2 SYGVKD. The CDR3 loop spans 14 amino acids. With V trimmed by 6 bases and J by 6 bases, 9 bases remained unmatched. The CDR3 sequence is CAISRGRAGSEQYF. The CDR3 DNA sequence: TGTGCCATCAGCCGCGGGAGGGCCGGATCCGAGCAGTACTTC.

This clonotype has more than one count but fewer than ten. The chain joins TRBV20-1 to TRBJ1-4; no definite D call. V was clipped by 4 bases and J by 4 bases, with 19 bases between them. The CDR3 is 16 amino acids. Per germline, CDR1 DFQATT and CDR2 SNEGSKA (reference sequence). Here the CDR3 reads CSANLWSSSGNEKLFF. The CDR3 DNA sequence: TGCAGTGCTAATCTTTGGTCCAGTAGCGGTAATGAAAAACTGTTTTTT.

Here the CDR3 reads CASSETGFGQPQHF. The CDR3 DNA reads TGCGCCAGCAGCGAGACAGGGTTTGGTCAGCCCCAGCATTTT. This chain joins TRBV5-1 and TRBJ1-5; 7 bases line up with TRBD1. V trimming: 4 bases; J trimming: 6 bases; junction bases outside the gene matches: 7. Per the germline V gene, CDR1 is SGHRS and CDR2 is YFSETQ. There are 14 residues in the CDR3.

This rearrangement joins TRBV12-3 or TRBV12-4 to TRBJ1-5; possibly TRBD1 for D (6 bases). This CDR3 comprises 15 residues. Trimming removed 2 bases at V and 6 bases at J, with 14 bases between. The CDR3 DNA is TGTGCCAGCAGTTTACGCAGGGGACCAACTCAGCCCCAGCATTTT. As protein: CASSLRRGPTQPQHF.

This clonotype was seen a handful of times. This chain joins TRBV20-1 and TRBJ2-7; 9 bases align to TRBD2. The CDR3 is made up of 13 amino acids. Germline V gene data show CDR1 as DFQATT and CDR2 as SNEGSKA (reference sequence). V gave up 6 bases and J gave up 7 bases; unmatched junction bases: 10. CDR3 amino acids: CSAPSREGREQYF. CDR3 in DNA: TGCAGTGCCCCCTCGCGGGAGGGCCGGGAGCAGTACTTC.

The chain has TRBV4-1 and TRBJ1-1; D possibly corresponds to TRBD1 (6 bases). The CDR3 is 14 amino acids. CDR1 is MGHRA and CDR2 is YSYEKL in the germline V gene. V lost 8 bases, J lost 4 bases, and 17 bases lay in between. The chain's CDR3 is CASQDPWGLTEAFF. In nucleotides, the CDR3 is TGCGCCAGCCAAGATCCGTGGGGGCTCACTGAAGCTTTCTTT.

CDR3 sequence reads: CASSYGQGATAEAFF. CDR3 coding DNA: TGTGCCAGCAGTTACGGACAGGGGGCGACGGCTGAAGCTTTCTTT. The rearrangement uses TRBV6-6 and TRBJ1-1, with 11 bases identical to TRBD1. J lost 6 bases, V lost 2 bases, and 5 bases had no gene match. The CDR3 spans 15 residues. Germline CDR1 MNHNY, CDR2 SVGAGI (reference sequence).

This sequence joins TRBV12-3 or TRBV12-4 and TRBJ2-1, with D uncertain. There are 15 residues in the CDR3. The V end was cut by 5 bases, the J end by 4 bases, with 15 bases between. DNA of the CDR3: TGTGCCAGCAGTCGGAACCTTTCGCGGTACAATGAGCAGTTCTTC. Protein product: CASSRNLSRYNEQFF.

This clonotype was recorded at least ten times. CDR3 loop: CASSLDLNADTQYF. The CDR3 bases are TGTGCCAGCAGCTTAGACCTAAACGCAGATACGCAGTATTTT. The chain has TRBV11-3 and TRBJ2-3; D call uncertain. Germline-derived CDR1 and CDR2 are SGHNT and YENEEA. The ends were cut back, 0 bases at V and 4 bases at J, with 8 bases in the middle. CDR3 length: 14 residues.

This clonotype was seen at least ten times. The V gene is TRBV7-8, the J gene TRBJ2-3; 10 positions match TRBD2. Germline loops: CDR1 SGHVS, CDR2 FQNEAQ. The CDR3 spans 18 residues. Unmatched junction bases numbered 12, after V lost 2 bases and J lost 4 bases. CDR3 residues: CASSLKGWLAGGADTQYF. DNA of the CDR3: TGTGCCAGCAGCTTAAAGGGTTGGTTAGCGGGAGGTGCAGATACGCAGTATTTT.

As regards this clonotype: It is unclear where the CDR3 begins or ends on the DNA, so no DNA is shown, and the CDR3 is as TCRdb lists it. This chain links TRBV23-1 with TRBJ1-4; TRBD1 is the table's D call and was not checked against the DNA. TRBV23-1 is an ORF for which the function is uncertain. The CDR3 numbers 17 amino acids, ends counted. The CDR3 protein is CASSQPLRGGLMKNCFF.

In this sample, this clonotype turned up a few times. The gene calls are TRBV29-1 and TRBJ1-3, with TRBD1 identical over 7 bases. This CDR3 contains 14 residues. V trimming: 6 bases; J trimming: 1 base; junction bases outside the gene matches: 6. The V gene's germline CDR1 is SQVTM and CDR2 ANQGSEA. The CDR3, as DNA: TGCAGCGTAATAGACAGGGAATCTGGAAACACCATATATTTT. Its translation is CSVIDRESGNTIYF. The full variable domain, rest sourced from reference TRBV29-1 and TRBJ1-3, is SAVISQKPSRDICQRGTSLTIQCQVDSQVTMMFWYRQQPGQSLTLIATANQGSEATYESGFVIDKFPISRPNLTFSTLTVSNMSPEDSSIYLCSVIDRESGNTIYFGEGSWLTVV.

This clonotype was detected many times. V usage is TRBV6-1 and J usage is TRBJ2-3; TRBD2 matches at 7 bases. With 6 bases clipped from V and 2 bases from J, the junction kept 8 bases outside the gene matches. There are 15 residues in the CDR3. CDR1 and CDR2 from the germline V gene are MNHNS and SASEGT. This CDR3 is CASRGPSGFTDTQYF. The CDR3 region has the DNA TGTGCCAGCAGAGGGCCTAGCGGCTTCACAGATACGCAGTATTTT.

The table lists this clonotype with many counts. Germline is not matched at one junction end, which may reflect a read error. The V and J genes are TRBV20-1 and TRBJ2-7; 7 bases match TRBD2. The germline V gene has CDR1 DFQATT and CDR2 SNEGSKA (reference sequence). This CDR3 spans 15 amino acids. The CDR3 here is CSAREAGYHSYEQYF. In DNA, the CDR3 is TGCAGTGCGAGAGAAGCGGGATATCACTCCTACGAGCAGTACTTC.

The rearrangement joins TRBV11-2 to TRBJ2-1, with 9 bases identical to TRBD2. CDR1 and CDR2 (germline): SGHAT, FQNNGV. This CDR3 is built from 19 residues. The J segment lost 10 bases and the V segment lost 0 bases, leaving 19 bases of the junction unmatched. Here the CDR3 reads CASSLDLMSLAGSHQEQFF. The CDR3 DNA reads TGTGCCAGCAGCTTAGATCTAATGTCTCTAGCGGGATCCCACCAGGAGCAGTTCTTC.

This clonotype was counted only a few times. The chain has TRBV5-1 and TRBJ2-1; D ambiguous. This CDR3 comprises 14 residues. The germline gives CDR1 SGHRS, CDR2 YFSETQ. The germline V and J ends were trimmed by 0 bases and 2 bases, with 6 bases remaining between them. The CDR3 region has the DNA TGCGCCAGCAGCTTGGATGGGGCCTACAATGAGCAGTTCTTC. Translated, it gives CASSLDGAYNEQFF.

This clonotype was seen at least ten times. This chain uses TRBV10-2 with TRBJ2-2; a weak D match, TRBD1 (6 bases). The length of the CDR3 is 13 residues. Germline V gene sequence: CDR1 WSHSY, CDR2 SAAADI. Trimming stripped 7 bases from V and 4 bases from J, with 10 bases between. The CDR3: CASKGDTTGELFF. The CDR3, as DNA: TGCGCCAGCAAAGGGGACACCACCGGGGAGCTGTTTTTT.

This clonotype was picked up a small number of times. The rearrangement links TRBV7-9 to TRBJ2-1; 7 bases map to TRBD2. CDR1 is SEHNR, CDR2 FQNEAQ, per germline (reference sequence). The CDR3 runs to 11 residues. The junction had 7 bases not matched to a gene; V was cut back by 5 bases and J by 15 bases. CDR3 residues: CASSPGLHRFF. The DNA of the CDR3 is TGTGCCAGCAGCCCGGGACTACACCGGTTCTTC. Based on the CDR3 plus reference TRBV7-9 and TRBJ2-1, the full variable domain is DTGVSQNPRHKITKRGQNVTFRCDPISEHNRLYWYRQTLGQGPEFLTYFQNEAQLEKSRLLSDRFSAERPKGSFSTLEIQRTEQGDSAMYLCASSPGLHRFFGPGTRLTVL.

The gene calls are TRBV6-1 and TRBJ1-2, with 7 bases fitting TRBD1. There are 15 residues in the CDR3. The V segment lost 2 bases and the J segment 3 bases; nucleotides outside the gene matches: 6. Germline V lookup: CDR1 MNHNS, CDR2 SASEGT. CDR3 amino acids: CASSERGQGDYGYTF. The CDR3 DNA reads as TGTGCCAGCAGTGAAAGAGGGCAGGGGGACTATGGCTACACCTTC.

With regard to this clonotype: This may arise from a read error, as a much more abundant clone is one base away. Without the conserved terminal phenylalanine or tryptophan, this CDR3 likely stems from a read error. The chain couples TRBV12-3 or TRBV12-4 to TRBJ1-5; tentatively, D is TRBD1 (6 bases). The CDR3 is made up of 13 amino acids. V was trimmed by 6 bases and J by 4 bases, leaving 10 bases between them. The DNA for the CDR3 is TGTGCCAGCAGACCTACAGGGAATCAGCCCCAGCATCTT. Translated: CASRPTGNQPQHL.

This clonotype was observed a few times. The J gene is TRBJ2-5, the V gene TRBV29-1; 9 bases agree with TRBD1. J lost 1 base, V lost 7 bases, and 4 bases had no gene match. Germline CDR1 and CDR2: SQVTM and ANQGSEA. The CDR3 is 13 amino acids. This CDR3 reads CSAQGQGQETQYF. The CDR3 bases are TGCAGCGCACAGGGACAGGGCCAAGAGACCCAGTACTTC.

This clonotype was seen only a few times. This rearrangement joins TRBV5-4 to TRBJ1-5; D uncertain. V lost 4 bases and J 0 bases, leaving 20 bases between the germline ends. CDR1 is SGHNT, CDR2 YYREEE, per germline (reference sequence). This CDR3 is 18 amino acids long. The CDR3 DNA reads as TGTGCCAGCAGCATTCGGGCGTCACCTAAGTATAGCAATCAGCCCCAGCATTTT. It translates to CASSIRASPKYSNQPQHF.

The V and J genes are TRBV5-6 and TRBJ2-5; weak D call: TRBD1 (6 bases). Per germline, CDR1 SGHDT and CDR2 YYEEEE. The CDR3 runs to 16 residues. Trimming left V 4 bases short and J 5 bases short, with 21 bases between. The CDR3 DNA follows: TGTGCCAGCAGCGACAGGCCCACAGGGAAAGGCGAGACCCAGTACTTC. It translates to CASSDRPTGKGETQYF.

This clonotype came up a few times. V and J are TRBV24-1 and TRBJ2-1; D possibly corresponds to TRBD2 (5 bases). V lost 0 bases, J lost 6 bases, and 11 bases lay in between. This CDR3 has 15 residues. Germline CDR1 is KGHDR and CDR2 is SFDVKD. CDR3 coding DNA: TGTGCCACCAGTGATTTGAAACTAGGGTCCAATGAGCAGTTCTTC. Its protein product is CATSDLKLGSNEQFF.

This clonotype was picked up a small number of times. The CDR3, as DNA: TGTGCCAGCAGCGTGGGAACAGGGGGCGAGGAGACCCAGTACTTC. Translating gives CASSVGTGGEETQYF. J is TRBJ2-5 and V is TRBV9; 9 positions agree with TRBD1. Germline V lookup: CDR1 SGDLS, CDR2 YYNGEE. The CDR3 is 15 residues long. The J segment lost 5 bases and the V segment lost 2 bases, leaving 7 bases of the junction unmatched.